This T cell receptor beta chain was recorded in a study of type 1 and type 2 diabetes patients. General observations from the study: Groups were not age- or gender-matched, which may bias interpretation. In CD4+ and CD8+ T cells, type 2 diabetes diversity exceeded type 1. Some expanded clones seen only in T1D might occur in additional T2D or control samples. Type 2 diabetes and control V and J usage correlated highly, approximately 0.97.

About this clonotype: Its antigen remains unidentified.

The germline gives CDR1 MGHRA, CDR2 YSYEKL. The CDR3 consists of 15 residues. The ends lost 4 bases at V and 3 bases at J; junction bases unmatched: 8. PCR was run on genomic DNA. Multiplex PCR with 30 forward and 13 reverse primers amplified the TCR beta CDR3. Each CDR3 protein gets one entry after TCRdb re-called the multiplex PCR reads with MiXCR. The sample carries fewer than 350,000 distinct CDR3 sequences, roughly 50% recorded once. The TCR was taken from a man younger than 35 with type 2 diabetes. The source material was peripheral blood mononuclear cells (PBMCs). The chain carries TRBV4-1 and TRBJ2-7; TRBD2 aligns across 8 bases. The CDR3 DNA is TGCGCCAGCAGCCCGAGAGCGGGAGTGGACTACGAGCAGTACTTC. This translates into CASSPRAGVDYEQYF.